Here is one T cell receptor (beta chain) with its context. Its antigen is not known. The data were obtained in a study of cytomegalovirus exposure and HLA in healthy donors. About the study: Ancestry clustering placed around four fifths of several hundred genotyped donors in the Caucasian-associated cluster.

The PCR ran on 60 Vbeta and 13 Jbeta primers. Repertoires were generated with immunoSEQ multiplex PCR, while TCRdb's copy carries only in-frame clones and drops some. The sample lists about 130,000 clones; around 82% were seen once. Study-wide findings and caveats: One later analysis reportedly identified an Asian-associated ancestry cluster that showed fewer N-insertions than the approximately 710-donor mean. Several of the most significant clusters were apparently associated with common viral pathogens in a later analysis. 87-base-pair reads could not separate some V segments, including TRBV6-2 and TRBV6-3.

This CDR3 comprises 14 residues. Germline V CDR1 and CDR2: SGHTA, FQGNSA. The germline V and J ends were trimmed by 2 bases and 4 bases, with 11 bases remaining between them. Sequenced: PBMCs. V is TRBV7-2 and J is TRBJ2-5; a weak D match, TRBD1 (6 bases). This sequence was found in a boy aged 10-17 years in good health and CMV-seronegative. CDR3 region: CASSLRGLPETQYF. DNA for the CDR3: TGTGCCAGCAGCTTAAGGGGGTTACCAGAGACCCAGTACTTC.